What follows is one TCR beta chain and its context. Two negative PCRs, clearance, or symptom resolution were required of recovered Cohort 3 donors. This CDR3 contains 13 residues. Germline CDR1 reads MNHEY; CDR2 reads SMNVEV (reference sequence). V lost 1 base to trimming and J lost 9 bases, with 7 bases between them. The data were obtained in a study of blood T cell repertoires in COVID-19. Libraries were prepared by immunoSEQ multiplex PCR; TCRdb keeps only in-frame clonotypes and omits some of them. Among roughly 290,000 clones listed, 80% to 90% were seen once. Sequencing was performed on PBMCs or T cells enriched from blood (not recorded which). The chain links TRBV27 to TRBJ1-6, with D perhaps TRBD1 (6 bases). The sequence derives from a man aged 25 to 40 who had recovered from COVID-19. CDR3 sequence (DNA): TGTGCCAGCAGTTTATGGACAGTTTCACCCCTCCACTTT. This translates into CASSLWTVSPLHF.